This T cell receptor (beta chain) comes out of a study of early T cells in non-severe SARS-CoV-2 infection. Germline V CDR1 and CDR2: SGHAT, FQNNGV. The CDR3 length is 11 residues. V shed 5 bases and J shed 4 bases, with 6 bases lying between them. Unique molecular identifiers were added to individual cDNA molecules. TCRdb re-called the 5' RACE reads with MiXCR, one entry per CDR3 protein. The repertoire includes about 81,000 distinct CDR3 sequences, over 5% of them detected once, and less than 8% sits in the top ten. This chain uses TRBV11-2 with TRBJ2-7; D is uncertain. The receptor's source is an adult who was a healthcare worker with PCR-confirmed SARS-CoV-2 infection or an uninfected control (not recorded which). The sample was whole blood. CDR3 loop: CASSVSYEQYF. Written as DNA, the CDR3 is TGTGCCAGCAGCGTTAGTTACGAGCAGTACTTC. The full variable domain, with the rest looked up from reference TRBV11-2 and TRBJ2-7, is EAGVAQSPRYKIIEKRQSVAFWCNPISGHATLYWYQQILGQGPKLLIQFQNNGVVDDSQLPKDRFSAERLKGVDSTLKIQPAKLEDSAVYLCASSVSYEQYFGPGTRLTVT.